The 19 T cell receptor beta chains in this list originate from one sample, sequenced in a study of shared clonotypes between healthy human individuals. Profiled with immunoSEQ multiplex PCR; TCRdb holds only in-frame clones, not every one. The table shows hundreds of thousands of clones, with around 78% occurring only once. The sequenced sample was PBMCs. The origin of the receptors is a middle-aged woman in good health. Some clones in this sample may be carry-over from other donors' samples.

This clone was found a few times. The chain is built from TRBV30 and TRBJ1-2, with TRBD1 as a possible D gene (6 bases). CDR1 and CDR2 from the germline V gene are GTSNPN and SVGIG (reference sequence). CDR3 size: 14 residues. The V and J ends lost 4 bases and 8 bases respectively, with 20 bases between them. CDR3 DNA: TGTGCCTGGAAGTTCGGGGCGGGGGCTGGAGGCTACACCTTC. Encoded protein: CAWKFGAGAGGYTF.

The rearrangement uses TRBV28 and TRBJ2-1; TRBD2 agrees at 13 bases. V shed 6 bases and J 11 bases; nucleotides not matched to a gene: 10. This CDR3 region has 15 residues. The germline V gene encodes CDR1 MDHEN and CDR2 SYDVKM. The CDR3 here is CASSTTSGGTIKQFF. CDR3 bases: TGTGCCAGCAGCACGACTAGCGGGGGGACTATAAAGCAGTTCTTC.

The count of this clone is one. The chain joins TRBV6-1 to TRBJ1-5, with TRBD1 matching over 8 bases. V shed 4 bases, J shed 11 bases, and the junction held 7 bases outside the gene matches. This CDR3 region has 13 residues. Germline V lookup: CDR1 MNHNS, CDR2 SASEGT. CDR3 residues: CASSGDRWGTQHF. The CDR3 DNA is TGTGCCAGCAGTGGGGACAGGTGGGGAACCCAGCATTTT.

A word on this clone: Within the sample, other DNA sequences also encode this same CDR3. V and J are TRBV5-1 and TRBJ2-5; no reliable D call. The ends were cut back, 1 base at V and 1 base at J, with 2 bases in the middle. Germline V lookup: CDR1 SGHRS, CDR2 YFSETQ. The CDR3 covers 12 residues. In nucleotides, the CDR3 is TGCGCCAGCAGCTTGCTCCAAGAGACCCAGTACTTC. This translates into CASSLLQETQYF.

The chain recombines TRBV14 with TRBJ2-3; 10 positions agree with TRBD2. The CDR3 extends over 14 amino acids. V gave up 4 bases and J gave up 4 bases; unmatched junction bases: 2. Germline-derived CDR1 and CDR2 are SGHDN and FVKESK. CDR3 bases: TGTGCCAGCAGCCCTGGACTAGCGGCAGATACGCAGTATTTT. This codes for CASSPGLAADTQYF.

The chain recombines TRBV30 with TRBJ2-7; tentative D call: TRBD1 (6 bases). V was cut by 2 bases and J by 4 bases, with 12 bases left in between. This CDR3 comprises 13 residues. From germline, CDR1 is GTSNPN and CDR2 SVGIG (reference sequence). The CDR3: CAWSQVRGYEQYF. The CDR3 bases are TGTGCCTGGAGTCAGGTCAGGGGTTACGAGCAGTACTTC.

The gene calls are TRBV11-3 and TRBJ2-2, with D perhaps TRBD2 (6 bases). The CDR3 contains 13 residues. Trimming took 5 bases from V and 7 from J, leaving 11 bases between them. CDR1 is SGHNT and CDR2 is YENEEA in the germline V gene. CDR3 in amino acids: CASSGSSDGELFF. The CDR3 bases are TGTGCCAGCAGCGGATCTAGCGACGGGGAGCTGTTTTTT.

This chain connects TRBV6-5 to TRBJ2-5; no clear D gene. V lost 2 bases and J lost 3, with 10 bases in between. The CDR3 spans 14 residues. The germline V gene encodes CDR1 MNHEY and CDR2 SVGAGI. The DNA for the CDR3 is TGTGCCAGCAGTTACAGCATAACCAAAGAGACCCAGTACTTC. It is translated as CASSYSITKETQYF.

The chain is built from TRBV5-4 and TRBJ2-6; TRBD1 might be the D (6 bases). CDR3 length: 15 amino acids. Trimming left V 2 bases short and J 4 bases short, with 10 bases between. Germline CDR1 is SGHNT and CDR2 is YYREEE (reference sequence). CDR3 nucleotide sequence: TGTGCCAGCAGCTTTTACAGGGCCGGGGCCAACGTCCTGACTTTC. The encoded protein is CASSFYRAGANVLTF.

In its sample, this clone was seen once. The chain carries TRBV29-1 and TRBJ2-7, with 7 bases fitting TRBD1. With V trimmed by 6 bases and J by 2 bases, 10 bases remained unmatched. Germline CDR1 is SQVTM and CDR2 is ANQGSEA. The CDR3 extends over 14 amino acids. CDR3 DNA sequence: TGCAGCGTCTCACGGGACAGAGGTGCCTACGAGCAGTACTTC. It encodes CSVSRDRGAYEQYF.

V and J are TRBV21-1 and TRBJ1-3; the table assigns TRBD1, which was not confirmed against the DNA. TRBV21-1 is assigned pseudogene status. The CDR3 extends over 20 amino acids. DNA for the CDR3: TGTGCCAGCAGCAAAGGCCGGGACAGGGCTGGCCGCTCCTCTGGAAACACCATATATTTT. The encoded protein is CASSKGRDRAGRSSGNTIYF.

The chain combines TRBV10-1 with TRBJ1-5; D is undetermined. The CDR3 totals 13 residues. Germline CDR1 and CDR2: WNHNN and SYGVQD (reference sequence). The V and J ends lost 11 bases and 3 bases respectively, with 14 bases between them. The CDR3 DNA sequence: TGCGCCCGAGGAGGGCAGTTCAATCAGCCCCAGCATTTT. It specifies CARGGQFNQPQHF.

The chain joins TRBV21-1 to TRBJ2-3; no check of the table's D call, TRBD1, against the DNA was made. TRBV21-1 is assigned pseudogene status. CDR3 size: 12 residues. CDR3 residues: CASSRTAPTQYF. Here the CDR3 DNA reads TGTGCCAGCAGCAGGACAGCCCCCACGCAGTATTTT.

The chain is built from TRBV19 and TRBJ2-1, with 9 nucleotides matching TRBD2. V was pared by 6 bases and J by 4 bases, with 7 bases of the junction left unmatched. The CDR3 is made up of 15 amino acids. Germline loops: CDR1 LNHDA, CDR2 SQIVND (reference sequence). CDR3: CASSGGLAPYNEQFF. The CDR3 coding sequence is TGTGCCAGTAGCGGGGGACTAGCACCTTACAATGAGCAGTTCTTC.

The chain joins TRBV27 to TRBJ2-7, with D maybe TRBD2 (6 bases). The CDR3 totals 14 residues. V lost 5 bases, J lost 13 bases, and 24 bases lay in between. In germline, CDR1 is MNHEY, CDR2 SMNVEV (reference sequence). The CDR3 spells CASSITGTQNLFYF. Written as DNA, the CDR3 is TGTGCCAGCAGTATCACCGGGACTCAGAATTTGTTCTACTTC.

The rearrangement uses TRBV28 and TRBJ2-7; 9 nucleotides line up with TRBD1. The CDR3 has 13 amino acids. CDR1 and CDR2 (germline): MDHEN, SYDVKM. V dropped 8 bases and J dropped 4; count of bases not matched to a gene: 6. CDR3 DNA: TGTGCCAGCGCCCGACAGGGGGGATACGAGCAGTACTTC. Amino acid sequence: CASARQGGYEQYF.

This clone was observed a single time. This chain links TRBV18 with TRBJ2-4; 13 nucleotides align to TRBD2. The germline V gene encodes CDR1 KGHSH and CDR2 LQKENI. The CDR3 is 20 amino acids. J lost 6 bases, V lost 2 bases, and 16 bases had no gene match. The CDR3 coding sequence is TGTGCCAGCTCACCAAATAGAACGGGACTAGCGGGATTAATGGGAAACATTCAGTACTTC. Protein product: CASSPNRTGLAGLMGNIQYF. The full variable domain, rest sourced from reference TRBV18 and TRBJ2-4, is NAGVMQNPRHLVRRRGQEARLRCSPMKGHSHVYWYRQLPEEGLKFMVYLQKENIIDESGMPKERFSAEFPKEGPSILRIQQVVRGDSAAYFCASSPNRTGLAGLMGNIQYFGAGTRLSVL.

The chain links TRBV4-3 to TRBJ2-1; 8 positions match TRBD2. This CDR3 is 15 amino acids long. Germline V gives CDR1 LGHNA, CDR2 YSLEER. V trimming: 0 bases; J trimming: 8 bases; junction bases outside the gene matches: 6. In DNA form, the CDR3 reads TGCGCCAGCAGCCAAGATAGCGGGACTATCGATGAGCAGTTCTTC. This codes for CASSQDSGTIDEQFF.

This clone was counted a few times. The chain carries TRBV18 and TRBJ2-7; D is tentatively TRBD1 or TRBD2 (5 bases each). CDR3 length: 15 residues. V shed 4 bases and J shed 5 bases, with 18 bases lying between them. CDR1 is KGHSH and CDR2 is LQKENI in the germline V gene. CDR3 coding DNA: TGTGCCAGCTCACTAGGCGCAGGGACCGGGGACGAGCAGTACTTC. Amino acids: CASSLGAGTGDEQYF.